This TCR beta chain was captured by sequencing in a study of T cell responses to AZD1222 COVID-19 vaccine (dated by TCRdb to the early 2020s). A note on the overall study: AZD1222 recipients whose second dose came at about 4 weeks and those whose second dose came at about 12 weeks were combined into one group, since spike-specific TCR depth and breadth did not differ between the two schedules. TCR sequencing was performed for 230 to 250 trial participants, of whom approximately 200 were given two doses of AZD1222 and 26 were given two doses of MenACWY control vaccine. Trial participants were enrolled by age into subgroups of 18-55, 56-69 and 70-plus years, and roughly 160, 29 and 62 TCR-sequenced participants, respectively, were included in these subgroups. The paper's findings and limits, for the study overall: In the small 56-69-year group, the increase in depth fell short of significance, most likely because of low power. Epitopes outside the regions mutated in the B.1.351 and B.1.1.7 variants were reportedly recognized by nearly half of the unique spike-specific TCRs. Because no day 14 peak-response samples were available, repertoires were characterized only after the peak T cell response. Conclusions about previously exposed vaccinees are limited because only five to seven AZD1222 recipients were SARS-CoV-2 seropositive at baseline. Vaccine-associated CD4 TCRs spanned the whole spike protein, with dominant responses in regions 160-218 and 743-854. Spike-specific TCR breadth and depth rose significantly after two AZD1222 doses compared with day 0 and with MenACWY recipients. Most participants were white British and females outnumbered males, and the authors suggested that clonal diversity may have been underestimated.

The CDR3 regions of human TCRbeta chains were analyzed by immunosequencing. As for how the authors treated the data: TCRs in the repertoires were matched against a reference library of SARS-CoV-2-specific TCRs that had been generated with the MIRA antigen-specificity platform. Breadth was defined as the fraction of unique TCRs that were SARS-CoV-2-associated. Depth was defined as the fraction of total T cells that were SARS-CoV-2-associated. Each spike-specific TCR was assigned to its reactive spike region and to a CD4 or CD8 class using the MIRA data. Log10-transformed breadth and depth values were compared by one-way ANOVA with Sidak's multiple comparisons tests. This is the immuneACCESS table as TCRdb keeps it, with only in-frame sequences that have V and J called. A part of the clones is gone; compared with another copy, unresolved V genes explain less than half, and the rest is unexplained. V and J calls and clone size are copied from that table; D and trimming were computed from the DNA. The sample profile shows roughly 100,000 clones; 93% of them were found once. The leading ten clones occupy 4.5% to 5% of the sample.

The intended sense of this specimen's time point label: baseline before first vaccination. Vaccinee samples were obtained from the UK trials COV001 and COV002, which included a single-blind randomized controlled phase 2/3 trial of AZD1222 (ChAdOx1 nCoV-19) in healthy adults. Trial participant PBMC samples were collected at day 0 and day 28 after the second dose for TCRbeta chain sequencing. As regards this clone: Which antigen it targets is not known. A junction boundary mismatches the germline segment, possibly from a read error.

The sample was peripheral blood, taken on day 0 of AZD1222 vaccination. The TCR comes from an adult in good health.

CDR3 protein: CAPQRDRGTYEQYF. The sequenced DNA: TGCGCCCCCCAAAGGGACAGGGGGACCTACGAGCAGTACTTC. The chain is assembled from TRBV19 and TRBJ2-7; 11 bases in the junction line up with TRBD1. The CDR1 and CDR2 encoded by the germline V gene (reference sequence) are LNHDA and SQIVND. The CDR3 starts with the cysteine, ends with the phenylalanine, and has 14 residues. Just the 42-base CDR3 DNA is kept, in frame starting at base 1.